This TCR beta chain derives from a study of Tregs in tolerant kidney transplant recipients. CDR1 and CDR2 from the germline V gene are SGHTA and FQGNSA. The CDR3 contains 13 residues. With 6 bases clipped from V and 5 bases from J, the junction kept 6 bases outside the gene matches. Points from the study as a whole: Biological reproducibility was not directly addressed, but technical replication error appeared minimal. Findings come from small patient numbers and require larger validation. Activated donor B cell expansion appeared to reveal the most relevant donor-specific TCRbeta repertoire.

Unstimulated Tregs (CD4+CD25+CD127-) and CD4+CD25- non-Tregs were sorted from PBMCs. Method: immunoSEQ multiplex PCR; TCRdb's copy keeps in-frame clones and lacks some. This table has about 240,000 clones, about 80% appearing once. A note on this clone: Antigen unknown.

The chain couples TRBV7-2 to TRBJ2-7; 8 nucleotides line up with TRBD1. This TCR came from a human donor in good health. Sample: CD4+ T cells from blood. The CDR3 protein is CASSFRGRDEQYF. CDR3 bases: TGTGCCAGCAGTTTCAGGGGGCGCGACGAGCAGTACTTC. Looking up the rest from reference TRBV7-2 and TRBJ2-7 gives the full variable domain: GAGVSQSPSNKVTEKGKDVELRCDPISGHTALYWYRQSLGQGLEFLIYFQGNSAPDKSGLPSDRFSAERTGGSVSTLTIQRTQQEDSAVYLCASSFRGRDEQYFGPGTRLTVT.